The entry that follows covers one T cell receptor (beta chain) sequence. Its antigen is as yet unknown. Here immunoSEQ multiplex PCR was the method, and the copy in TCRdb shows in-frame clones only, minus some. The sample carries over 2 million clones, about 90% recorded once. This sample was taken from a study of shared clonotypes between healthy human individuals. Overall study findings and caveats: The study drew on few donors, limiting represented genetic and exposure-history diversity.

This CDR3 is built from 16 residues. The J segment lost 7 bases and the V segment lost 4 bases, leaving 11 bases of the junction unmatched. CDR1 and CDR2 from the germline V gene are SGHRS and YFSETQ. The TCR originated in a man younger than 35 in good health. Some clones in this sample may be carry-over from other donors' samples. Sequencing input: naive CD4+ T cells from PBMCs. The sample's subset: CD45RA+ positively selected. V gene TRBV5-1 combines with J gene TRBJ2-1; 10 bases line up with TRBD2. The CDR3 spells CASSIPSGSWENEQFF. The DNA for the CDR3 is TGCGCCAGCAGCATCCCTAGCGGGAGTTGGGAAAATGAGCAGTTCTTC.